Sequencing of this T cell receptor (beta chain) was carried out in a study of blood T cell repertoires in COVID-19. The repertoire was sequenced with immunoSEQ multiplex PCR; TCRdb's copy has only in-frame clones and lacks some. Among fewer than 110,000 clones listed, 85% were seen once. The germline V gene has CDR1 LGHNA and CDR2 YSLEER. CDR3 length equals 15 residues. The germline V and J ends were trimmed by 4 bases and 1 base, with 11 bases remaining between them. The sequence came from a woman in her seventies with active or convalescent COVID-19. Sequenced sample: peripheral blood. V and J are TRBV4-3 and TRBJ2-1; TRBD2 might be the D (5 bases). The CDR3 DNA is TGCGCCAGCAGCCCGTCGGGGAGTTCCTACAATGAGCAGTTCTTC. As protein: CASSPSGSSYNEQFF.